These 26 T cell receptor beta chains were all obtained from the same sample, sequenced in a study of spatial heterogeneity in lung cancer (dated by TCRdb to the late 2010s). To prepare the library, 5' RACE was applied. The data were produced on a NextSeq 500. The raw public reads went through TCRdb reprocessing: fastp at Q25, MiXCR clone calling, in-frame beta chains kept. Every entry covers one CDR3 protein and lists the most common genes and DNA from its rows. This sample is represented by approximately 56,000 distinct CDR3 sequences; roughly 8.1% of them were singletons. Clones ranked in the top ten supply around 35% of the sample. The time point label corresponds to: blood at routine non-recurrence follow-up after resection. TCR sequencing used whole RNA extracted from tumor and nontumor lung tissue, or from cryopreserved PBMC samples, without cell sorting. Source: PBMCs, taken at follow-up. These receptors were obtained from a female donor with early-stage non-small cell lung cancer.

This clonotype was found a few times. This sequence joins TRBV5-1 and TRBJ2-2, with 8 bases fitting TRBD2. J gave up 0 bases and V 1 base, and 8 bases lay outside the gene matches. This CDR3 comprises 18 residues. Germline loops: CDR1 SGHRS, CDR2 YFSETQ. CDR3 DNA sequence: TGCGCCAGCAGCTTGTTGCTAGCGGGCTACGCGAACACCGGGGAGCTGTTTTTT. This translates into CASSLLLAGYANTGELFF.

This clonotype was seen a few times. Here the CDR3 DNA reads TGTGCCAGCTCACCGGGCCTCAATCAGCCCCAGCATTTT. Residues: CASSPGLNQPQHF. The chain employs TRBV18 and TRBJ1-5; D is undetermined. Trimming pared 3 bases from V and 3 bases from J, leaving 6 bases between. Germline CDR1 KGHSH, CDR2 LQKENI. The CDR3 is made up of 13 amino acids.

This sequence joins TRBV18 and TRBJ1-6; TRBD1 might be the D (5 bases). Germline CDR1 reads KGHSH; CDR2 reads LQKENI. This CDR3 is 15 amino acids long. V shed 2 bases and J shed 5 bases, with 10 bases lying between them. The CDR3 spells CASSPTGTDNSPLHF. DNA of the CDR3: TGTGCCAGCTCACCAACCGGGACGGATAATTCACCCCTCCACTTT. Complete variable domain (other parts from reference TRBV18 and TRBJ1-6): NAGVMQNPRHLVRRRGQEARLRCSPMKGHSHVYWYRQLPEEGLKFMVYLQKENIIDESGMPKERFSAEFPKEGPSILRIQQVVRGDSAAYFCASSPTGTDNSPLHFGNGTRLTVT.

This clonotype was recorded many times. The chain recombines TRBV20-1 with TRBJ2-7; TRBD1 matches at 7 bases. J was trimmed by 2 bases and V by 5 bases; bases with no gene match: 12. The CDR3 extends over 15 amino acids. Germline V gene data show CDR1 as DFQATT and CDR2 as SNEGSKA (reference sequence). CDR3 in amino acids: CSALYRGRNAYEQYF. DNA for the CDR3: TGCAGTGCTCTCTACAGGGGAAGGAACGCCTACGAGCAGTACTTC.

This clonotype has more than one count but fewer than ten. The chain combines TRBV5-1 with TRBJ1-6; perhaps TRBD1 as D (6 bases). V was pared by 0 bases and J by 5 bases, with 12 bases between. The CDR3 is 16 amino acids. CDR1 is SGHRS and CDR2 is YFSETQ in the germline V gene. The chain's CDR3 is CASSLDRVENNSPLHF. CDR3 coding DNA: TGCGCCAGCAGCTTGGACAGGGTAGAGAATAATTCACCCCTCCACTTT.

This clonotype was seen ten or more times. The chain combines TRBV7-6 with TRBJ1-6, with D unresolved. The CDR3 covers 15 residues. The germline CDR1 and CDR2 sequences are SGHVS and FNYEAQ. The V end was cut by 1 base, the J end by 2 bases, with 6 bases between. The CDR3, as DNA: TGTGCCAGCAGCTTAGGACAAGCCTATAATTCACCCCTCCACTTT. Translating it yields CASSLGQAYNSPLHF. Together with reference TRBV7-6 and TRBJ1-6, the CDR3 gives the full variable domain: GAGVSQSPRYKVTKRGQDVALRCDPISGHVSLYWYRQALGQGPEFLTYFNYEAQQDKSGLPNDRFSAERPEGSISTLTIQRTEQRDSAMYRCASSLGQAYNSPLHFGNGTRLTVT.

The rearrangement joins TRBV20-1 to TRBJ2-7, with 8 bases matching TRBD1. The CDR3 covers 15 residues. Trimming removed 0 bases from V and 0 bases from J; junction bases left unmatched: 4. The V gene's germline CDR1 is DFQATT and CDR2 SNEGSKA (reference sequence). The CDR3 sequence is CSARDPGQDSYEQYF. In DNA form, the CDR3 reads TGCAGTGCTAGAGATCCGGGACAGGACTCCTACGAGCAGTACTTC.

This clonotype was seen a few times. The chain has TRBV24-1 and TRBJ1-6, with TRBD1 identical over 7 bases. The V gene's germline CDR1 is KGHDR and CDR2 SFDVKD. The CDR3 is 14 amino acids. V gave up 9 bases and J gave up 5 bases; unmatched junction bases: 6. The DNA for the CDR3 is TGTGCCACCCGAGGGACAGCCGATAATTCACCCCTCCACTTT. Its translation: CATRGTADNSPLHF.

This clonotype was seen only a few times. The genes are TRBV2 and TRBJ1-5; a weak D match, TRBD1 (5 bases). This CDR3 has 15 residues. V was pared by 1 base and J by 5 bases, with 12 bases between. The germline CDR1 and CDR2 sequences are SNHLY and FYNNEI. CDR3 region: CASSEGTGGYQPQHF. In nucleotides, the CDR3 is TGTGCCAGCAGTGAAGGTACAGGAGGCTATCAGCCCCAGCATTTT.

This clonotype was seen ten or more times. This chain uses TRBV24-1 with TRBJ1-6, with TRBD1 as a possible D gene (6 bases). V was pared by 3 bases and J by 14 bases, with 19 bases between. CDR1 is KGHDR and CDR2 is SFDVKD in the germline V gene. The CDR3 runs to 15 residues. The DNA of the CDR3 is TGTGCCACCAGTGATCCCCGAACTGGGGGCAAGACCCTCCACTTT. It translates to CATSDPRTGGKTLHF.

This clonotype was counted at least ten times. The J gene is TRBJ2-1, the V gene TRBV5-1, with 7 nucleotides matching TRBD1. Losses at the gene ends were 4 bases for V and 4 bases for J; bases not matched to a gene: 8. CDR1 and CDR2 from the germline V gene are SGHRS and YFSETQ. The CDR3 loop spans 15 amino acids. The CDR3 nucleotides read TGCGCCAGCAGCAATACAGGGGAGCTTTACAATGAGCAGTTCTTC. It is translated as CASSNTGELYNEQFF.

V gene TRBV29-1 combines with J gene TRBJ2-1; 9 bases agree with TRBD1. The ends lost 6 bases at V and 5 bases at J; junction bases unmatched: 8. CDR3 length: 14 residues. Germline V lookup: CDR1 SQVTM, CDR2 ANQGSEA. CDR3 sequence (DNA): TGCAGCGTGGTTCCGGGACAGGGCCACAATGAGCAGTTCTTC. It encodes CSVVPGQGHNEQFF.

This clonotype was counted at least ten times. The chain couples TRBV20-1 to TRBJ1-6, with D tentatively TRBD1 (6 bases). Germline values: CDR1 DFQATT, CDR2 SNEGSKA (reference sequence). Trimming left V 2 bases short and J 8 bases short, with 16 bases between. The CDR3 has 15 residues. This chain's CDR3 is CSARPTGREDSPLHF. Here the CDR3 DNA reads TGCAGTGCTAGACCTACAGGGCGGGAAGATTCACCCCTCCACTTT.

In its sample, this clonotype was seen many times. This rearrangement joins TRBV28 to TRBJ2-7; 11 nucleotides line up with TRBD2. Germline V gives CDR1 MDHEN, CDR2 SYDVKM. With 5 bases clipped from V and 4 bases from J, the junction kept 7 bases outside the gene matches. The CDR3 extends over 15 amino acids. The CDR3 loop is CASSQTTSGVYEQYF. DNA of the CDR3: TGTGCCAGCAGTCAAACGACTAGCGGGGTTTACGAGCAGTACTTC.

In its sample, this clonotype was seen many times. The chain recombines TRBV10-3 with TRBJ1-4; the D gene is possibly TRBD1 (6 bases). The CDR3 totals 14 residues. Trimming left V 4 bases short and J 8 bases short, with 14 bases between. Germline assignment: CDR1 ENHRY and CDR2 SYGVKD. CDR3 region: CAISATGGEEKLFF. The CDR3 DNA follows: TGTGCCATCAGTGCAACGGGGGGCGAAGAAAAACTGTTTTTT.

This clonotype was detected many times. The CDR3 loop reads CASSLWHNEQFF. The CDR3 bases are TGTGCCAGCAGTTTGTGGCACAATGAGCAGTTCTTC. This sequence joins TRBV12-3 or TRBV12-4 and TRBJ2-1; D is unresolved. CDR3 length: 12 residues. The ends were cut back, 3 bases at V and 5 bases at J, with 5 bases in the middle.

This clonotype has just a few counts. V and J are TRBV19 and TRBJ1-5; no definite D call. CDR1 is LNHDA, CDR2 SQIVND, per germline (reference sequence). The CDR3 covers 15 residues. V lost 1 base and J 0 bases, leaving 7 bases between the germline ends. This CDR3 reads CASSIGVYSNQPQHF. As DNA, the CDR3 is TGTGCCAGTAGTATAGGGGTGTATAGCAATCAGCCCCAGCATTTT.

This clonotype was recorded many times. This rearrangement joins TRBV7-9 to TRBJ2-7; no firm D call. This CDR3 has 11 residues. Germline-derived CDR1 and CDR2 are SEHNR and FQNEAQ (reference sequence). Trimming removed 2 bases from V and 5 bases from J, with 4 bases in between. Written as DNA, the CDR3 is TGTGCCAGCAGCTTACAGGACGAGCAGTACTTC. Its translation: CASSLQDEQYF.

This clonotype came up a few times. CDR3 DNA: TGTGCCAGCAGCCCCGACACCTCGAACACTGAAGCTTTCTTT. Protein product: CASSPDTSNTEAFF. The chain is built from TRBV7-9 and TRBJ1-1, with D uncertain. Germline assignment: CDR1 SEHNR and CDR2 FQNEAQ (reference sequence). This CDR3 region has 14 residues. The ends were cut back, 5 bases at V and 1 base at J, with 11 bases in the middle.

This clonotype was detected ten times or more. The CDR3 sequence: CASSPPEAGGSYNEQFF. The CDR3 DNA follows: TGTGCCAGCAGCCCCCCTGAGGCGGGGGGTAGCTACAATGAGCAGTTCTTC. V and J are TRBV7-3 and TRBJ2-1; 8 bases are a match to TRBD2. The CDR3 is 17 residues long. Germline CDR1 reads SGHTA; CDR2 reads FQGTGA. The J segment lost 3 bases and the V segment lost 5 bases, leaving 12 bases of the junction unmatched.

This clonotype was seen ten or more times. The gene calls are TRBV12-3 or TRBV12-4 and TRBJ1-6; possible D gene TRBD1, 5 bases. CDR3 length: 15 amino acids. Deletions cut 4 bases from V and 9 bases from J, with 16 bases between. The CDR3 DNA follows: TGTGCCAGCAGTTCCTATGGGGCGGGGGTTTCACCCCTCCACTTT. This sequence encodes CASSSYGAGVSPLHF.

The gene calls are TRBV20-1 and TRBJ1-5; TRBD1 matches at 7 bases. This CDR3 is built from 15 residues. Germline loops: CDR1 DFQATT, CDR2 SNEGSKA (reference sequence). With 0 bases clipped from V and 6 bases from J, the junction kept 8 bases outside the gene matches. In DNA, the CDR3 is TGCAGTGCTAGAGACCCACAGGGGTCGGGTCAGCCCCAGCATTTT. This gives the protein CSARDPQGSGQPQHF.

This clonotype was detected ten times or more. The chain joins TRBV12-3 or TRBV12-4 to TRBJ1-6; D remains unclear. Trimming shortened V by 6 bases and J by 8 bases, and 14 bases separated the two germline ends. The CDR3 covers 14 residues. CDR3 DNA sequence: TGTGCCAGCAGCCCGGTTGCGATTGATTCACCCCTCCACTTT. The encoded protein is CASSPVAIDSPLHF.

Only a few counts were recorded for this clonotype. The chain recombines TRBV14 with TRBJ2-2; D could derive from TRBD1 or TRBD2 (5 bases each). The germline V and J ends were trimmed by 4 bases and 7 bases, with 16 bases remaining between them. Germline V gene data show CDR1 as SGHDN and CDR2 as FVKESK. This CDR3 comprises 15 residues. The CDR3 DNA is TGTGCCAGCAGCCCCAAAGAGGGGTGGGGCGGGGAGCTGTTTTTT. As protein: CASSPKEGWGGELFF.

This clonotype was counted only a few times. In nucleotides, the CDR3 is TGCAGTGCTACCCGGACAGGGGGGACCGGGGAGCTGTTTTTT. Translating it yields CSATRTGGTGELFF. J is TRBJ2-2 and V is TRBV20-1; 10 bases are a match to TRBD1. Germline CDR1 is DFQATT and CDR2 is SNEGSKA (reference sequence). This CDR3 region has 14 residues. V lost 4 bases and J lost 5; bases outside the gene matches: 4.

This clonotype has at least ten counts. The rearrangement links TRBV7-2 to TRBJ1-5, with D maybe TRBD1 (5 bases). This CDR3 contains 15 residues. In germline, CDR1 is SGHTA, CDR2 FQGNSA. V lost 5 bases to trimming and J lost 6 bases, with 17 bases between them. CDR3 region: CASSPEGYEGQPQHF. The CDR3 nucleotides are TGTGCCAGCAGCCCCGAGGGGTACGAGGGTCAGCCCCAGCATTTT.